Below are 3 T cell receptor beta chains sequenced from a single sample in a study of control samples from healthy donors and cancer patients. Assay used: immunoSEQ multiplex PCR; TCRdb lists only in-frame clones, some missing. The sample shows 90,000 or so clones, roughly 90% of them seen only once. The specimen was blood. Every receptor here comes from a woman between 65 and 79 years old in good health.

For this clone: The same CDR3 arises from other DNA sequences in this sample as well. The V gene is TRBV29-1, the J gene TRBJ1-1; D perhaps matches TRBD1 (6 bases). CDR3 length: 12 residues. Between the trimmed V and J ends, which lost 4 bases and 1 base, there was a span of 7 bases. The V gene's germline CDR1 is SQVTM and CDR2 ANQGSEA. The CDR3 nucleotides are TGCAGCGTTGGGACAGCGAACACTGAAGCTTTCTTT. This translates into CSVGTANTEAFF.

The CDR3 DNA follows: TGTGCCAGCAGTTACCGGGCGGGCACCGGGTCACCCCTCCACTTT. The encoded protein is CASSYRAGTGSPLHF. The chain joins TRBV6-5 to TRBJ1-6; no clear D gene. The germline gives CDR1 MNHEY, CDR2 SVGAGI. Trimming took off 2 bases at V and 10 bases at J, with 15 bases between the two ends. This CDR3 is built from 15 residues.

The chain has TRBV19 and TRBJ2-7, with 11 bases aligning to TRBD2. V trimming: 7 bases; J trimming: 6 bases; junction bases outside the gene matches: 17. Germline V gene sequence: CDR1 LNHDA, CDR2 SQIVND (reference sequence). CDR3 length: 17 amino acids. CDR3 region: CASTTRGGLAGGGEQYF. The CDR3 DNA follows: TGTGCCAGTACAACTCGAGGTGGGCTAGCGGGAGGTGGCGAGCAGTACTTC.